Detailed here is one TCR beta chain. The junction differs from germline at one of its ends, possibly a read error. These data originate in a study of blood T cell repertoires in COVID-19. Study-level information: The study drew acute and convalescent COVID-19 samples from the United States, Italy and Spain. PBMCs, B-cell-depleted T cells, or T cells were the source of the cDNA or gDNA that made up the material.

Germline V gene lookup returns CDR1 SGHTA and CDR2 FQGNSA. The CDR3 length is 13 residues. In the source study's methods: How many nucleated cells were present was estimated from reference gene primer amplification. Sequencing was performed with immunoSEQ multiplex PCR; in TCRdb, only in-frame clones are kept and a portion is missing. Clone size and the V and J calls come from that table; the DNA yielded D and trimming. The data contain nearly 350,000 clones, under 95% of them singletons. This clonotype originated in a woman aged 18-29 years who had recovered from COVID-19. The gene calls are TRBV7-2 and TRBJ2-1; possibly TRBD2 for D (6 bases). The sequenced material came from peripheral blood. CDR3 nucleotides: TGTGCCAGCAGTTTAGCGGTACAAGGCGGGCAGTTCTTC. Amino acid sequence: CASSLAVQGGQFF.